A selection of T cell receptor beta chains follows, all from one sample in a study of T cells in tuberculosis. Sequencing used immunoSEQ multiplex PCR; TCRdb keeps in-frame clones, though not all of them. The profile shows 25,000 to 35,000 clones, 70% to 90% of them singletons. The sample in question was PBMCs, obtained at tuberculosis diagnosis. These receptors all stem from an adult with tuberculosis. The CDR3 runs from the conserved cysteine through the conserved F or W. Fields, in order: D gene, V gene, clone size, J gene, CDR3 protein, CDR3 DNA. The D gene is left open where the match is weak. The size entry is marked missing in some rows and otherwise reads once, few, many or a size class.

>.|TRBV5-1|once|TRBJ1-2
CASSLETYRNYGYTF
TGCGCCAGCAGCTTGGAAACATACAGAAACTATGGCTACACCTTC
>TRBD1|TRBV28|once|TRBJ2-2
CASRETGAWAGELFF
TGTGCCAGCAGAGAGACAGGGGCATGGGCCGGGGAGCTGTTTTTT
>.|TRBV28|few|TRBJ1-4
CASSTRRGEEKLFF
TGTGCCAGCAGTACCCGACGGGGGGAGGAAAAACTGTTTTTT
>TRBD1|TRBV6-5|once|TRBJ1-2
CASTRAGTGGGYTF
TGTGCCAGCACGAGGGCCGGGACAGGGGGAGGCTACACCTTC
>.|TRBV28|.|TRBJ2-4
CASTGKIGVQYF
TGTGCCAGCACGGGGAAAATAGGCGTTCAGTACTTC
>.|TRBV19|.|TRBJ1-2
CASSDRDYGYTF
TGTGCCAGTAGTGACCGGGACTATGGCTACACCTTC
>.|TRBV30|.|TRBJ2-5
CAWSHGLGGYGETQYF
TGTGCCTGGAGTCACGGGTTGGGAGGTTATGGAGAGACCCAGTACTTC
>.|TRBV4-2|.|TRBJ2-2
CASSPGRGPSTGELFF
TGTGCCAGCAGCCCCGGGAGGGGGCCGAGCACCGGGGAGCTGTTTTTT
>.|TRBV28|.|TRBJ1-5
CAGQGLSNQPQHF
TGTGCCGGGCAGGGTTTGAGCAATCAGCCCCAGCATTTT
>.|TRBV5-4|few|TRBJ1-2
CASSLAGGKNYGYTF
TGTGCCAGCAGCTTGGCCGGCGGGAAAAACTATGGCTACACCTTC
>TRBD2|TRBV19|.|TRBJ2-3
CASSTLAGSSTDTQYF
TGTGCCAGTAGTACCCTAGCGGGGTCTAGCACAGATACGCAGTATTTT
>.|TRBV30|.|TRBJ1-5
CAWSVGDLHQPQHF
TGTGCCTGGAGTGTGGGGGACTTACATCAGCCCCAGCATTTT
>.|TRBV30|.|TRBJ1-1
CACSPDRTEAFF
TGTGCCTGTAGCCCGGATAGAACTGAAGCTTTCTTT
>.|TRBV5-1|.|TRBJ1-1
CASSFRQGDTEAFF
TGCGCCAGCAGCTTTCGGCAGGGCGACACTGAAGCTTTCTTT
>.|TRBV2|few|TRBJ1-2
CASSEAPAYYTF
TGTGCCAGCAGTGAAGCGCCCGCCTACTACACCTTC
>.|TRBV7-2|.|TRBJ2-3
CASSPRLADSTDTQYF
TGTGCCAGCAGCCCCCGCTTAGCGGATAGCACAGATACGCAGTATTTT
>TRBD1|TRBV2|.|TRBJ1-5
CASSGRTGGVLQPQHF
TGTGCCAGCAGTGGGCGGACAGGGGGCGTACTTCAGCCCCAGCATTTT
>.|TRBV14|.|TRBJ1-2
CASSQLVLEEGYTF
TGTGCCAGCAGCCAATTGGTGTTAGAGGAGGGCTACACCTTC
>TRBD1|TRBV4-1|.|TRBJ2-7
CASSPGQGGEQYF
TGCGCCAGCAGCCCGGGACAGGGAGGCGAGCAGTACTTC
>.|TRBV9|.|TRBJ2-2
CASSHPLGSNTGELFF
TGTGCCAGCAGCCACCCACTGGGCTCGAACACCGGGGAGCTGTTTTTT
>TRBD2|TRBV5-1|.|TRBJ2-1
CASSFGTSGRNEQFF
TGCGCCAGCAGCTTCGGGACTAGCGGGCGAAATGAGCAGTTCTTC
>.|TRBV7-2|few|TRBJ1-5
CASSLGESVAQHF
TGTGCCAGCAGCTTAGGTGAATCGGTCGCCCAGCATTTT
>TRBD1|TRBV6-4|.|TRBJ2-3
CASSGQGGADTQYF
TGTGCCAGCAGTGGACAGGGTGGCGCAGATACGCAGTATTTT
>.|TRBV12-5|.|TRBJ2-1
CASGLKGSNEQFF
TGTGCTAGTGGTTTAAAAGGTAGCAACGAGCAGTTCTTC
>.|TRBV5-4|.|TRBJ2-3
CASTLGGVAATDTQYF
TGTGCCAGCACCCTAGGGGGGGTAGCTGCCACAGATACGCAGTATTTT
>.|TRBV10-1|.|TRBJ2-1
CASSESRGAKDEQFF
TGCGCCAGCAGTGAGTCACGGGGGGCCAAGGATGAGCAGTTCTTC
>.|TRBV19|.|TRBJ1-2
CASTYGEQPNYGYTF
TGTGCCAGTACTTATGGTGAACAGCCCAACTATGGCTACACCTTC
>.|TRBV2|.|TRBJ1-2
CASSGQGYGYTF
TGTGCCAGCAGTGGTCAGGGCTATGGCTACACCTTC
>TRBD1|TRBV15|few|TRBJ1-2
CATNDRGLGGYTF
TGTGCCACCAATGACAGGGGGTTGGGCGGCTACACCTTC
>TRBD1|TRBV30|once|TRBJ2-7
CAWTAKGADEQYF
TGTGCCTGGACCGCTAAGGGGGCCGACGAGCAGTACTTC
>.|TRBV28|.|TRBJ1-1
CASSFPTGSRPEAFF
TGTGCCAGCAGTTTCCCCACAGGGAGTCGGCCTGAAGCTTTCTTT
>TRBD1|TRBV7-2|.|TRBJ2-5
CASSSGTGVEETQYF
TGTGCCAGCAGCTCTGGGACAGGTGTAGAAGAGACCCAGTACTTC
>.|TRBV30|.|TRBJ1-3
CAWSVPGHGNTIYF
TGTGCCTGGAGTGTACCGGGTCACGGAAACACCATATATTTT
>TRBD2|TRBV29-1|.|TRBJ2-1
CSGRDYPYNEQFF
TGCAGCGGCCGGGACTACCCTTACAATGAGCAGTTCTTC
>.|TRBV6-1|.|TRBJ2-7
CASSERGIDF
TGTGCCAGCAGTGAAAGGGGGATCGACTTC
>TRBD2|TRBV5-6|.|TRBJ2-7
CASSSAGTTWGEQYF
TGTGCCAGCAGCTCGGCCGGGACTACCTGGGGGGAGCAGTACTTC
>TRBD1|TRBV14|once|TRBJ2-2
CASSRTGANTGELFF
TGTGCCAGCAGCCGGACAGGCGCGAACACCGGGGAGCTGTTTTTT
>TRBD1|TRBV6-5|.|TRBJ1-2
CASSYRQGGFYGYTF
TGTGCCAGCAGTTACCGGCAGGGGGGCTTCTATGGCTACACCTTC
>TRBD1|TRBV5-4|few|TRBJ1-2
CASSLRTGPHGYTF
TGTGCCAGCAGCTTGAGGACAGGTCCTCATGGCTACACCTTC
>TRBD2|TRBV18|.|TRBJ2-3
CASSPSSGDSTDTQYF
TGTGCCAGCTCACCGTCTAGCGGGGACTCCACAGATACGCAGTATTTT